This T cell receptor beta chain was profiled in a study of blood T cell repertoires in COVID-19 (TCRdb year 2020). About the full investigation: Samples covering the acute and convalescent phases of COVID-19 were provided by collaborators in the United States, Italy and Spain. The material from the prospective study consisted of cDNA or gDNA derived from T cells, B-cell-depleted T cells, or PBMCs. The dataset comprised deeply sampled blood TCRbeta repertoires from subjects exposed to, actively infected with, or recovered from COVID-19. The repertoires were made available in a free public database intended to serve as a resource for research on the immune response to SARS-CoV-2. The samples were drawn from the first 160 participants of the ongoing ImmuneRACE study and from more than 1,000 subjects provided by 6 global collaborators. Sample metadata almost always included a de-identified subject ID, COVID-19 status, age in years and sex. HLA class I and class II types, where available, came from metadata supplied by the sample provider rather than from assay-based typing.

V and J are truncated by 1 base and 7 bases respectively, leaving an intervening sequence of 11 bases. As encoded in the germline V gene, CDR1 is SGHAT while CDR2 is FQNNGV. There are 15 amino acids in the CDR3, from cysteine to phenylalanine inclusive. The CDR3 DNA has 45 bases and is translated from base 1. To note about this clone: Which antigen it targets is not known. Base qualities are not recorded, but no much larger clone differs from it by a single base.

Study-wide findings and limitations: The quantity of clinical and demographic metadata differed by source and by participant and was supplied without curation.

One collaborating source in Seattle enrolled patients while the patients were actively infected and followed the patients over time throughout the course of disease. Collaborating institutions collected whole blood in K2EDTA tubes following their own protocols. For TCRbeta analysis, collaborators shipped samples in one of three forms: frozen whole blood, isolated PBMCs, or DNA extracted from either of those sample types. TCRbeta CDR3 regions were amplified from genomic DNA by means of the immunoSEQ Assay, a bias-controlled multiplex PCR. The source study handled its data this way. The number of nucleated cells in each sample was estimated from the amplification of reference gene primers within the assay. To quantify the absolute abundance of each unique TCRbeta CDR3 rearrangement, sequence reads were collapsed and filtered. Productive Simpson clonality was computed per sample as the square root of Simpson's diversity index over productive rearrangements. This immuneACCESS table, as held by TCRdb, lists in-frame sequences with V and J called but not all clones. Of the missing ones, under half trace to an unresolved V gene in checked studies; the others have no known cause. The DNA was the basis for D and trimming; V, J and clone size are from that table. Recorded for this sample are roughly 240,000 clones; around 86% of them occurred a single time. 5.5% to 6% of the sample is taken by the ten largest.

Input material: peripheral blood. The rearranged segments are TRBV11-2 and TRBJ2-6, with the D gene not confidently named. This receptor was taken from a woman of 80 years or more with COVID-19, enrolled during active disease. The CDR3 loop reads CASSLGEFVANVLTF. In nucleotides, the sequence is TGTGCCAGCAGCTTAGGAGAATTTGTAGCCAACGTCCTGACTTTC.